The source of this TCR beta chain is a study of blood T cell repertoires in COVID-19. Study-wide context: Acute-phase and convalescent COVID-19 samples originated in the United States, Italy and Spain. Sample material is recorded as cDNA or gDNA derived from T cells, B-cell-depleted T cells, or PBMCs.

TCRdb's table, derived via immunoSEQ multiplex PCR, lists solely in-frame clones and lacks some. Of 150,000 to 200,000 clones listed, 84% are singletons. Cohort allocation depended upon clinical history that participants reported. The sample comprised PBMCs or T cells enriched from blood (not recorded which). The sequence came from a man aged 50 or older who had recovered from COVID-19.

CDR3 bases: TGTGCCTGGAGTGCCCCGGGGCGGGGGCCCCACAATGAGCAGTTCTTC. Its protein is CAWSAPGRGPHNEQFF. The chain combines TRBV30 with TRBJ2-1; weak D call: TRBD2 (7 bases). The CDR3 has 16 amino acids. Trimming left V 1 base short and J 5 bases short, with 18 bases between. Germline V lookup: CDR1 GTSNPN, CDR2 SVGIG (reference sequence).